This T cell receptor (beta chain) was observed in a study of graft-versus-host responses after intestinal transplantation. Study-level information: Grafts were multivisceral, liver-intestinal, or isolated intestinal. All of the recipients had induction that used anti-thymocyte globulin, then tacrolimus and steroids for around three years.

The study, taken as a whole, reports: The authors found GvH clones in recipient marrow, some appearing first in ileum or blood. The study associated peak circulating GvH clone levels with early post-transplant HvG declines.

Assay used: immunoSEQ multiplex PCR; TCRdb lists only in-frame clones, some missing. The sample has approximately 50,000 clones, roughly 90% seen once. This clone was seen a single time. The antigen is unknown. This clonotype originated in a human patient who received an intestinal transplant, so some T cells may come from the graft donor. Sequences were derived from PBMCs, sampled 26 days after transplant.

The CDR3, as DNA: TGTGCCAGCAGCTTGTTCGGGGGTAGCACAGATACGCAGTATTTT. It specifies CASSLFGGSTDTQYF. The chain is built from TRBV5-4 and TRBJ2-3; tentative D call: TRBD2 (6 bases). The CDR3 contains 15 residues. Per the germline V gene, CDR1 is SGHNT and CDR2 is YYREEE (reference sequence). V gave up 1 base and J gave up 0 bases, with 9 bases separating them.